The 10 T cell receptor beta chains reported below all come from one sample, sequenced in a study of cytomegalovirus exposure and HLA in healthy donors. In the PCR, 60 Vbeta and 13 Jbeta primers were used. Libraries were prepared by immunoSEQ multiplex PCR; TCRdb keeps only in-frame clonotypes and omits some of them. In the table there are 110,000 to 150,000 clones, roughly 80% of which are singletons. Sequenced input: PBMCs. The receptors stem from a male donor in good health and CMV-seronegative.

The chain employs TRBV2 and TRBJ2-7; 7 positions agree with TRBD1. Germline assignment: CDR1 SNHLY and CDR2 FYNNEI. V lost 6 bases, J lost 2 bases, and 7 bases stayed unmatched. The CDR3 contains 14 residues. The CDR3: CASSALTGAYEQYF. In nucleotides, the CDR3 is TGTGCCAGCAGCGCCCTAACAGGGGCCTACGAGCAGTACTTC.

The genes are TRBV15 and TRBJ2-7; 13 bases align to TRBD2. Trimming took 0 bases from V and 10 from J; bases not matched to a gene: 6. This CDR3 is 15 amino acids long. Germline CDR1 LNHNV, CDR2 YYDKDF (reference sequence). CDR3 amino acids: CATSRERTSGSEQYF. DNA for the CDR3: TGTGCCACCAGCAGAGAAAGGACTAGCGGGAGCGAACAGTACTTC.

V usage is TRBV5-6 and J usage is TRBJ2-3, with D perhaps matching TRBD2 (6 bases). The CDR3 contains 13 residues. Trimming stripped 3 bases from V and 8 bases from J, with 13 bases between. Germline CDR1 is SGHDT and CDR2 is YYEEEE. The CDR3 loop is CASSSGLGGTQYF. CDR3 DNA: TGTGCCAGCAGCTCGGGTTTGGGGGGTACGCAGTATTTT. Variable domain in full (rest from reference TRBV5-6 and TRBJ2-3): DAGVTQSPTHLIKTRGQQVTLRCSPKSGHDTVSWYQQALGQGPQFIFQYYEEEERQRGNFPDRFSGHQFPNYSSELNVNALLLGDSALYLCASSSGLGGTQYFGPGTRLTVL.

This sequence joins TRBV6-5 and TRBJ2-5, with 8 bases that match TRBD2. V lost 4 bases, J lost 5 bases, and 12 bases stayed unmatched. Per germline, CDR1 MNHEY and CDR2 SVGAGI. CDR3 length: 16 residues. In nucleotides, the CDR3 is TGTGCCAGCAGTTCCATACGGGAGGGCCGCCGGGAGACCCAGTACTTC. It specifies CASSSIREGRRETQYF.

The rearrangement uses TRBV7-2 and TRBJ1-3; D is perhaps TRBD1 (5 bases). The CDR3 is 15 residues long. The germline V gene has CDR1 SGHTA and CDR2 FQGNSA. V lost 5 bases to trimming and J lost 1 base, with 12 bases between them. In DNA form, the CDR3 reads TGTGCCAGCAGCCCGCGGGGGACGTCTGGAAACACCATATATTTT. This sequence encodes CASSPRGTSGNTIYF.

This sequence joins TRBV30 and TRBJ2-7; TRBD2 matches at 9 bases. The CDR3 extends over 15 amino acids. The V and J ends lost 1 base and 6 bases, in that order; junction bases with no gene match: 10. Germline V gene data show CDR1 as GTSNPN and CDR2 as SVGIG (reference sequence). The CDR3 region has the DNA TGTGCCTGGAGTGGCGGGAGGGCCCTGGGAGGCGAGCAGTACTTC. It yields the protein CAWSGGRALGGEQYF.

CDR3 sequence: CASSLTGLPSYNEQFF. The CDR3 region has the DNA TGTGCCAGCAGCTTAACGGGACTACCCTCCTACAATGAGCAGTTCTTC. This chain links TRBV7-9 with TRBJ2-1; the match to TRBD2 covers 7 bases. CDR3 length: 16 residues. Looked up from germline, CDR1 is SEHNR and CDR2 is FQNEAQ (reference sequence). J was trimmed by 0 bases and V by 2 bases; bases with no gene match: 4. Complete variable domain (other parts from reference TRBV7-9 and TRBJ2-1): DTGVSQNPRHKITKRGQNVTFRCDPISEHNRLYWYRQTLGQGPEFLTYFQNEAQLEKSRLLSDRFSAERPKGSFSTLEIQRTEQGDSAMYLCASSLTGLPSYNEQFFGPGTRLTVL.

The chain links TRBV11-3 to TRBJ2-3; D is possibly TRBD1 (5 bases). Germline assignment: CDR1 SGHNT and CDR2 YENEEA. The V end was cut by 1 base, the J end by 4 bases, with 9 bases between. The CDR3 has 14 residues. DNA of the CDR3: TGTGCCAGCAGCTTAGGAAGGGGCGCAGATACGCAGTATTTT. Translation: CASSLGRGADTQYF.

This chain joins TRBV4-3 and TRBJ2-1; 8 positions agree with TRBD1. Germline V gene sequence: CDR1 LGHNA, CDR2 YSLEER. This CDR3 region has 19 residues. The junction had 12 bases not matched to a gene; V was cut back by 0 bases and J by 2 bases. In DNA, the CDR3 is TGCGCCAGCAGCCAAGATCGGGGACGACAGGGGTTTCCCTACAATGAGCAGTTCTTC. This sequence encodes CASSQDRGRQGFPYNEQFF.

In this sample, this clone turned up a few times. The chain has TRBV4-3 and TRBJ1-1, with 7 positions matching TRBD1. The CDR3 runs 14 residues. Germline CDR1 is LGHNA and CDR2 is YSLEER. The ends lost 1 base at V and 8 bases at J; junction bases unmatched: 7. The CDR3, as DNA: TGCGCCAGCAGCCAAGGGAGGAGAGGGGGCGAAGCTTTCTTT. Translation gives CASSQGRRGGEAFF.